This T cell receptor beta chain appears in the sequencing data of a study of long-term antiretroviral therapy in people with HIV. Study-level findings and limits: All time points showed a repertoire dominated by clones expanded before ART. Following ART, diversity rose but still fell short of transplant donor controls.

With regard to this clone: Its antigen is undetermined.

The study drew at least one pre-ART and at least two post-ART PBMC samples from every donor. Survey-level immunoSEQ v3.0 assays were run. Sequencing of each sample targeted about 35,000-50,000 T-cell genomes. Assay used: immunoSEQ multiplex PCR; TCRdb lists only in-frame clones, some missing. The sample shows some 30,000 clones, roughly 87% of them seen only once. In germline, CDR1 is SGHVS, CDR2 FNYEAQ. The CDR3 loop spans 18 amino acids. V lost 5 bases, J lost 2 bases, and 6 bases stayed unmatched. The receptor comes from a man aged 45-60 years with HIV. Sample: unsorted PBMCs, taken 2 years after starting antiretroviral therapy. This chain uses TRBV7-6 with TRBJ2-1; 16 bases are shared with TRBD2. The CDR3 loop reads CASSPGTSGRAPYNEQFF. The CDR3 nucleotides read TGTGCCAGCAGCCCCGGGACTAGCGGGAGGGCCCCCTACAATGAGCAGTTCTTC.